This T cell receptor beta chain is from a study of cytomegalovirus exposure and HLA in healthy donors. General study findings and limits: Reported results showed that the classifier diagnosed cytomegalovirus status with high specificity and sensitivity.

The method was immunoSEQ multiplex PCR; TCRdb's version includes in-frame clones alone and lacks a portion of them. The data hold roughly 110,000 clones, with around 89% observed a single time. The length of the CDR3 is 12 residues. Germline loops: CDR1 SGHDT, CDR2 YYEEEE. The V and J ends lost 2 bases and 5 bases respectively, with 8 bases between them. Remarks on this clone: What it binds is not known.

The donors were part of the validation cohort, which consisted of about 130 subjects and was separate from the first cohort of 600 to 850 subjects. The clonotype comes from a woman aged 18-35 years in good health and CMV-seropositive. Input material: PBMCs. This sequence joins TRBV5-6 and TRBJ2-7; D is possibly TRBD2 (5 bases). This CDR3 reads CASSFGEHEQYV. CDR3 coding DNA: TGTGCCAGCAGCTTCGGGGAGCACGAGCAGTACGTC.